This paragraph reports one TCR beta chain. Its antigen is as yet unknown. TCRdb redid the calling of the 5' RACE reads with MiXCR, one entry per CDR3 protein. The sample has about 370,000 distinct CDR3 sequences, 11% seen once. This sample was taken from a study of T cells after yellow fever vaccination. Study-wide context: Those fractions that held only low numbers of cells were prepared using the SMART-Seq v4 Ultra Low Input RNA kit.

This CDR3 contains 14 residues. V was cut by 3 bases and J by 3 bases, with 11 bases left in between. Findings and limits, study-wide: There was a small share of clonotypes that showed up in both the CD4 and CD8 compartments.

The clonotype originates from a young man who received the YFV17D yellow fever vaccine. The chain is built from TRBV12-3 or TRBV12-4 and TRBJ1-2; D uncertain. Material: PBMCs, obtained on the day of the first yellow fever vaccination. The CDR3 here is CASSFGHRYYGYTF. The CDR3, as DNA: TGTGCCAGCAGTTTCGGCCACCGGTACTATGGCTACACCTTC.